These 19 T cell receptor beta chains were all obtained from the same sample, sequenced in a study of metastatic and nonmetastatic thyroid tumors. Every patient underwent thyroid surgery untreated. TCRdb re-clonotyped the PCR reads via MiXCR. This sample has about 5,900 clones, with about a third found just once. Sequencing was performed on adjacent normal tissue. The receptor set was obtained from a male donor with papillary thyroid cancer or a benign thyroid nodule (not recorded which). Some clones in this sample may be carry-over from other donors' samples.

CDR3 in DNA: TGTGCCAGCAGCTTAGGGATGTTTTTGAGGGAGACCGGGGAGCTGTTTTTT. Its translation: CASSLGMFLRETGELFF. The chain combines TRBV11-2 with TRBJ2-2; tentative D call: TRBD2 (5 bases). The length of the CDR3 is 17 residues. The ends were cut back, 1 base at V and 5 bases at J, with 17 bases in the middle. Germline assignment: CDR1 SGHAT and CDR2 FQNNGV.

Concerning this clone itself: This CDR3 fails to terminate in the conserved phenylalanine or tryptophan, so it likely reflects a read error. The V call is TRBV12-5, the J call TRBJ2-2, with TRBD2 as a possible D gene (6 bases). The germline V gene encodes CDR1 LGHNT and CDR2 FRNRAP. Trimming pared 6 bases from V and 10 bases from J, leaving 18 bases between. The CDR3 is 14 residues long. The chain's CDR3 is CASGSGLMAVELFV. The CDR3 DNA sequence: TGTGCTAGTGGATCGGGACTGATGGCCGTGGAGCTGTTTGTT.

The rearrangement uses TRBV9 and TRBJ1-2; D is undetermined. Trimming left V 8 bases short and J 4 bases short, with 15 bases between. The CDR3 runs to 13 residues. Germline values: CDR1 SGDLS, CDR2 YYNGEE. The CDR3 DNA is TGTGCCAGTTCGACTGGCCTTGGCTATGGCTACACCTTC. Translating gives CASSTGLGYGYTF. The full variable domain, with the rest looked up from reference TRBV9 and TRBJ1-2, is DSGVTQTPKHLITATGQRVTLRCSPRSGDLSVYWYQQSLDQGLQFLIQYYNGEERAKGNILERFSAQQFPDLHSELNLSSLELGDSALYFCASSTGLGYGYTFGSGTRLTVV.

The chain uses TRBV11-3 and TRBJ1-6; D possibly corresponds to TRBD1 (5 bases). Trimming took off 5 bases at V and 9 bases at J, with 17 bases between the two ends. There are 15 residues in the CDR3. In germline, CDR1 is SGHNT, CDR2 YENEEA. CDR3 nucleotide sequence: TGTGCCAGCAGCACCCGGGAGTCGGGGGGTTCACCCCTCCACTTT. As protein: CASSTRESGGSPLHF. Combining the CDR3 with reference TRBV11-3 and TRBJ1-6 gives the whole variable domain EAGVVQSPRYKIIEKKQPVAFWCNPISGHNTLYWYLQNLGQGPELLIRYENEEAVDDSQLPKDRFSAERLKGVDSTLKIQPAELGDSAVYLCASSTRESGGSPLHFGNGTRLTVT.

This rearrangement joins TRBV5-1 to TRBJ2-7; D might be TRBD2 (6 bases). Between the trimmed V and J ends, which lost 0 bases and 8 bases, there was a span of 9 bases. The CDR3 has 12 residues. Germline V gives CDR1 SGHRS, CDR2 YFSETQ. CDR3 amino acids: CASSLAGEKQYF. CDR3 coding DNA: TGCGCCAGCAGCTTGGCGGGGGAGAAGCAGTACTTC.

The chain is built from TRBV5-1 and TRBJ2-7; tentative D call: TRBD1 (6 bases). CDR1 and CDR2 from the germline V gene are SGHRS and YFSETQ. Trimming took off 0 bases at V and 2 bases at J, with 12 bases between the two ends. This CDR3 has 15 residues. CDR3: CASSLGQGFTYEQYF. DNA of the CDR3: TGCGCCAGCAGCTTGGGCCAGGGGTTCACCTACGAGCAGTACTTC.

The chain combines TRBV12-3 or TRBV12-4 with TRBJ1-4, with 9 bases matching TRBD1. After removal of 7 bases from V and 5 bases from J, the junction contained 8 bases not matched to a gene. CDR3 size: 15 residues. The CDR3 spells CASIMDRGANEKLFF. CDR3 nucleotide sequence: TGTGCCAGCATTATGGACAGGGGCGCGAATGAAAAACTGTTTTTT.

In its sample, this clone was seen a few times. The chain carries TRBV11-3 and TRBJ1-3, with D possibly being TRBD1 (6 bases). The CDR3 runs to 16 residues. The germline V gene has CDR1 SGHNT and CDR2 YENEEA. The V gene lost 3 bases and the J gene lost 0 bases, with 12 bases spanning the gap. CDR3: CASSFEGGHSGNTIYF. Here the CDR3 DNA reads TGTGCCAGCAGCTTTGAGGGGGGCCACTCTGGAAACACCATATATTTT. The full variable domain, rest sourced from reference TRBV11-3 and TRBJ1-3, is EAGVVQSPRYKIIEKKQPVAFWCNPISGHNTLYWYLQNLGQGPELLIRYENEEAVDDSQLPKDRFSAERLKGVDSTLKIQPAELGDSAVYLCASSFEGGHSGNTIYFGEGSWLTVV.

This clone has at least ten counts. It may be a read error: a sequence one base away is much more abundant. This rearrangement joins TRBV30 to TRBJ1-1; TRBD1 is a possible D gene (5 bases). CDR1 GTSNPN and CDR2 SVGIG come from the germline V gene (reference sequence). V was clipped by 5 bases and J by 8 bases, with 21 bases between them. CDR3 size: 14 residues. In DNA form, the CDR3 reads TGTGCCTGGGGTCGGGCAGGGAGACTTCTGGAAGCTTTCTTT. Protein: CAWGRAGRLLEAFF. The whole variable domain, remainder taken from reference TRBV30 and TRBJ1-1, is SQTIHQWPATLVQPVGSPLSLECTVEGTSNPNLYWYRQAAGRGLQLLFYSVGIGQISSEVPQNLSASRPQDRQFILSSKKLLLSDSGFYLCAWGRAGRLLEAFFGQGTRLTVV.

A few counts support this clone. The rearrangement links TRBV12-3 or TRBV12-4 to TRBJ1-4, with 8 positions matching TRBD1. After removal of 6 bases from V and 10 bases from J, the junction contained 10 bases not matched to a gene. The CDR3 runs to 14 residues. The CDR3 DNA sequence: TGTGCCAGCAGCCTCGAATCAGGGGGCGGAAAACTGTTTTTT. The encoded protein is CASSLESGGGKLFF.

V gene TRBV6-2 or TRBV6-3 combines with J gene TRBJ2-7; D is ambiguous. The ends were cut back, 0 bases at V and 4 bases at J, with 19 bases in the middle. The CDR3 sequence is 17 residues long. Germline CDR1 is MNHEY and CDR2 is SVGEGT. The CDR3 loop is CASSYSSTVGVPYEQYF. DNA of the CDR3: TGTGCCAGCAGTTACTCGTCCACGGTTGGGGTTCCGTACGAGCAGTACTTC.

This clone has just a few counts. The J gene is TRBJ1-2, the V gene TRBV6-1; 9 bases match TRBD1. Germline assignment: CDR1 MNHNS and CDR2 SASEGT. There are 14 residues in the CDR3. Trimming took 6 bases from V and 3 from J; bases not matched to a gene: 5. The CDR3 spells CASRPTGGDYGYTF. DNA for the CDR3: TGTGCCAGCAGACCGACAGGGGGAGACTATGGCTACACCTTC.

This clone came up a few times. V is TRBV27 and J is TRBJ2-7; the D gene is possibly TRBD2 (6 bases). The CDR3 totals 14 residues. The V gene's germline CDR1 is MNHEY and CDR2 SMNVEV (reference sequence). Trimming took off 5 bases at V and 0 bases at J, with 11 bases between the two ends. The chain's CDR3 is CASSPLAISYEQYF. DNA for the CDR3: TGTGCCAGCAGTCCACTAGCAATCTCCTACGAGCAGTACTTC.

V and J are TRBV6-1 and TRBJ1-3; D is unresolved. The CDR3 has 15 residues. The ends were cut back, 6 bases at V and 3 bases at J, with 15 bases in the middle. The germline gives CDR1 MNHNS, CDR2 SASEGT. The CDR3: CASRSDQRGGNTIYF. CDR3 in DNA: TGTGCCAGCAGGTCGGATCAGAGAGGTGGAAACACCATATATTTT.

To note about this clone: Mismatch with germline at one junction end may stem from a read error. The chain uses TRBV30 and TRBJ1-4; D unclear. CDR3 length equals 13 residues. CDR1 is GTSNPN and CDR2 is SVGIG in the germline V gene (reference sequence). DNA for the CDR3: TGTGCCTGGAGTGCTCTGCCGAATGAAAAACCGTTTTTC. This encodes CAWSALPNEKPFF. Combining the CDR3 with reference TRBV30 and TRBJ1-4 gives the whole variable domain SQTIHQWPATLVQPVGSPLSLECTVEGTSNPNLYWYRQAAGRGLQLLFYSVGIGQISSEVPQNLSASRPQDRQFILSSKKLLLSDSGFYLCAWSALPNEKPFFGSGTQLSVL.

This chain links TRBV11-2 with TRBJ2-7; the D gene is possibly TRBD2 (6 bases). Germline lookup yields CDR1 SGHAT and CDR2 FQNNGV. The CDR3 is made up of 15 amino acids. Trimming left V 5 bases short and J 2 bases short, with 16 bases between. The CDR3 DNA reads TGTGCCAGCAGCGAAACCGGGACTCGCACCTACGAGCAGTACTTC. Protein product: CASSETGTRTYEQYF.

There are a few counts of this clone. The chain has TRBV6-1 and TRBJ1-5; D not certain. CDR3 length: 14 residues. From germline, CDR1 is MNHNS and CDR2 SASEGT. The V and J ends lost 5 bases and 3 bases respectively, with 11 bases between them. The CDR3 region has the DNA TGTGCCAGCAGTCTTGGAGGTAACAATCAGCCCCAGCATTTT. Its translation is CASSLGGNNQPQHF.

Only a few counts were recorded for this clone. The V gene is TRBV27, the J gene TRBJ2-7, with D possibly matching TRBD2 (5 bases). Trimming took 5 bases from V and 6 from J, leaving 14 bases between them. This CDR3 contains 13 residues. Germline V lookup: CDR1 MNHEY, CDR2 SMNVEV (reference sequence). This CDR3 reads CASSPLFRGEQYF. Here the CDR3 DNA reads TGTGCCAGCAGTCCCCTCTTTCGGGGCGAGCAGTACTTC.

This clone was counted only a few times. At one of its ends the junction is not consistent with the germline gene, which may arise from a read error. The chain recombines TRBV27 with TRBJ2-1, with 7 bases fitting TRBD1. Germline V gene data show CDR1 as MNHEY and CDR2 as SMNVEV (reference sequence). This CDR3 has 12 residues. The CDR3 DNA is TGTGCCATCAGTACCAGACAGGGTCAGCAGTTCTTC. It translates to CAISTRQGQQFF.